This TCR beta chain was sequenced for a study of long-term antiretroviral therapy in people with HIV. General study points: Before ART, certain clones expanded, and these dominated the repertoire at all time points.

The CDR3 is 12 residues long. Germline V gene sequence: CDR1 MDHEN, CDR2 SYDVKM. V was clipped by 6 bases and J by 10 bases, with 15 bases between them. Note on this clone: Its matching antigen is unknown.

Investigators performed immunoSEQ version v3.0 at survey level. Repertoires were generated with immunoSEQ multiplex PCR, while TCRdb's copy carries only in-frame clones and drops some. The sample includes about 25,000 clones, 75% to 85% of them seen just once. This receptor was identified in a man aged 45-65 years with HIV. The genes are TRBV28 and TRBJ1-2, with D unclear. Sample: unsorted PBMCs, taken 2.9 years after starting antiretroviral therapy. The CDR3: CASSLTPDSYTF. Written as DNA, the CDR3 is TGTGCCAGCAGCTTGACGCCGGACTCCTACACCTTC.